The rows below give T cell receptor beta chains drawn from one sample of a study of blood T cell repertoires in COVID-19. Sequenced by immunoSEQ multiplex PCR; TCRdb stores in-frame clones only, minus some. This table has around 370,000 clones, over 70% appearing once. Sequences were obtained from peripheral blood. The receptors were gathered from a woman between 45 and 60 years old with COVID-19, enrolled during active disease. Both conserved end residues are part of each CDR3. Expanded clones get a size class; other rows say once, few or many, or leave the size out.

.	TRBV19	CASTPSGTPTSGKSTDTQYF
.	TRBV7-8	CASSLVSGSANEKLFF
.	TRBV6-2/TRBV6-3	CASSRDRGLYNEQFF
.	TRBV12-3/TRBV12-4	CASSDDKNTEAFF
.	TRBV19	CASSGVGNQPQHF
.	TRBV6-6	CASSITMGGGNTIYF
.	TRBV7-9	CASSLFINEQFF
.	TRBV18	CASSPLPPTLAGENEQYF
.	TRBV9	CASSETLATGELFF
.	TRBV6-6	CASSYASGFYGYTF
.	TRBV27	CASSLRWTRSNTGELFF
.	TRBV20-1	CSASTGARYEQYF
.	TRBV3-1/TRBV3-2	CASSQILGAGPSLEQFF
.	TRBV19	CATLGQSNQPQHF
once	TRBV5-4	CASSTQTGGSTDTQYF
.	TRBV20-1	CSASKDRGLGEQYF
once	TRBV4-2	CASSQAWDRWDEAFF
.	TRBV5-6	CASSLPSGQETQYF
.	TRBV7-2	CASSSELADTQYF
once	TRBV29-1	CSVRQGWNTEAFF
once	TRBV5-1	CASSSGDGRSNEQFF
.	TRBV6-1	CASSEMRGILQETQYF
.	TRBV7-2	CASRPSGPDTQYF
.	TRBV4-3	CASSQDRQGFSGANVLTF
.	TRBV5-1	CASSPRSFGQGADEQYF
.	TRBV27	CASSGTAKGDEQYF
.	TRBV18	CASSPTSTGELFF
once	TRBV3-1/TRBV3-2	CASSSQGGNQPQHF
.	TRBV4-3	CASSPGQGGYEQYF
.	TRBV6-1	CASSEASGMETQYF
.	TRBV5-1	CASSLVGLDGYTF
.	TRBV15	CATSRGQGVQFF
.	TRBV24-1	CATSDLTSGRAFEQFF
once	TRBV9	CASSTRTGGNEQFF
.	TRBV19	CASSLTLPNYGYTF
.	TRBV6-6	CASSLSSSAFF